Sequencing of this T cell receptor beta chain was carried out in a study of control samples from healthy donors and cancer patients (dated by TCRdb to about 2020). Notes on this clone: Its antigen is not yet known. No base quality information exists; no much larger clone differs at one position.

The receptor library was made with the immunoSEQ multiplex PCR assay. TCRdb mirrors the immuneACCESS table, restricted to in-frame sequences. Some clones are absent from its copies; in checked studies, under half trace to an unresolved V gene, and the reason for the others is unknown. Present in this sample are about 92,000 clones, almost 85% of which were seen just once. The top ten clones comprise over 7.5% of the sample. Reading from cysteine to phenylalanine, the CDR3 counts 13 amino acids. Only the CDR3 DNA stays, 39 bases, in frame from base 1. CDR1 and CDR2 are read off the germline V gene (reference sequence) as MNHEY and SMNVEV. V is pared back by 5 bases and J by 5 bases, with 12 bases lying between the germline termini.

The TCR was taken from a woman aged 55-70 years in good health. Sequences were obtained from blood. The chain was built from TRBV27 and TRBJ2-5; perhaps TRBD2 is the D gene, with 5 bases matching. The bases are TGTGCCAGCAGTCCCCTCGAGGGTGAGACCCAGTACTTC. It specifies CASSPLEGETQYF.